One sample yielded the 20 T cell receptor beta chains listed below, sequenced in a study of patients and donors after allogeneic stem cell transplantation. Each CDR3 protein gets one entry after TCRdb re-called the RT-PCR reads with MiXCR. The repertoire holds some 960,000 distinct CDR3 sequences, with roughly 18% as singletons. Material for sequencing was blood, either unsorted or a sorted T cell fraction (not recorded which). The receptors here all came from a human donor who was either an allogeneic HSCT recipient or a stem cell or donor lymphocyte infusion donor (not recorded which). It is not recorded whose cells these are; they may come from a transplant donor.

This chain connects TRBV20-1 to TRBJ2-3, with 11 nucleotides matching TRBD2. CDR1 DFQATT and CDR2 SNEGSKA come from the germline V gene (reference sequence). The trim removed 6 bases at V and 2 bases at J, leaving 4 bases unmatched. The CDR3 has 14 amino acids. DNA for the CDR3: TGCAGTGCCAGACTAGCGGGAAACACAGATACGCAGTATTTT. It codes for CSARLAGNTDTQYF.

The rearrangement uses TRBV3-1 and TRBJ2-5; 7 nucleotides line up with TRBD1. The V segment lost 0 bases and the J segment 5 bases; nucleotides outside the gene matches: 15. Germline-derived CDR1 and CDR2 are LGHDT and YNNKEL (reference sequence). The length of the CDR3 is 18 residues. The CDR3 DNA reads as TGTGCCAGCAGCCAAGAATACCTGGCGGCAGGGGGAGTGGAGACCCAGTACTTC. It yields the protein CASSQEYLAAGGVETQYF.

This clonotype showed up just a few times. This CDR3 is CSASVGNNEQFF. The DNA for the CDR3 is TGCAGTGCAAGTGTGGGAAACAATGAGCAGTTCTTC. The chain joins TRBV20-1 to TRBJ2-1; D not resolved. The CDR3 sequence is 12 residues long. Between the trimmed V and J ends, which lost 6 bases and 5 bases, there was a span of 11 bases. Germline V gives CDR1 DFQATT, CDR2 SNEGSKA (reference sequence).

This clonotype was observed a handful of times. The chain joins TRBV29-1 to TRBJ2-3; 7 nucleotides match TRBD2. From germline, CDR1 is SQVTM and CDR2 ANQGSEA. Losses at the gene ends were 8 bases for V and 1 base for J; bases not matched to a gene: 9. There are 14 residues in the CDR3. The CDR3 region is CSFHRDYRTDTQYF. CDR3 DNA: TGCAGCTTCCACCGGGACTACCGCACAGATACGCAGTATTTT.

This clonotype was counted between two and nine times. This chain joins TRBV6-1 and TRBJ2-2; tentatively, D is TRBD1 (6 bases). With 6 bases removed from V and 3 bases from J, the gap between germline ends came to 14 bases. Germline CDR1 reads MNHNS; CDR2 reads SASEGT. This CDR3 is built from 15 residues. The CDR3: CASSPGTLDTGELFF. The CDR3, as DNA: TGTGCCAGCAGCCCCGGGACACTCGACACCGGGGAGCTGTTTTTT.

The chain combines TRBV19 with TRBJ2-6; weak D call: TRBD2 (6 bases). CDR3 length: 14 amino acids. The germline CDR1 and CDR2 sequences are LNHDA and SQIVND (reference sequence). Trimming took 3 bases from V and 3 from J, leaving 6 bases between them. CDR3 nucleotides: TGTGCCAGTAGTATCGGGAGTGGGGCCAACGTCCTGACTTTC. It specifies CASSIGSGANVLTF.

This clonotype occurred a few times. The junction differs from germline at one of its ends, possibly a read error. The chain employs TRBV12-3 or TRBV12-4 and TRBJ2-1; 11 bases agree with TRBD2. The CDR3 loop spans 14 amino acids. The CDR3 region is CASSVAGGPGEQFF. Here the CDR3 DNA reads TGTGCCAGCAGTGTAGCGGGAGGGCCGGGTGAGCAGTTCTTC.

In this sample, this clonotype turned up a few times. The chain combines TRBV4-3 with TRBJ2-3, with TRBD2 matching 16 bases. CDR1 is LGHNA and CDR2 is YSLEER in the germline V gene. V shed 0 bases, J shed 0 bases, and the junction held 3 bases outside the gene matches. CDR3 length: 19 residues. The chain's CDR3 is CASSQDGTSGGVSTDTQYF. DNA for the CDR3: TGCGCCAGCAGCCAAGACGGGACTAGCGGGGGGGTAAGCACAGATACGCAGTATTTT.

The DNA for the CDR3 is TGTGCCAGCAGCTCACAGGGAGGGACCACTGAAGCTTTCTTT. It yields the protein CASSSQGGTTEAFF. The chain carries TRBV7-9 and TRBJ1-1, with D possibly being TRBD1 (6 bases). Germline CDR1 and CDR2: SEHNR and FQNEAQ (reference sequence). V lost 4 bases and J 4 bases, leaving 13 bases between the germline ends. The CDR3 covers 14 residues.

The rearrangement links TRBV2 to TRBJ2-7; perhaps TRBD2 as D (6 bases). With 3 bases removed from V and 5 bases from J, the gap between germline ends came to 17 bases. Germline CDR1 SNHLY, CDR2 FYNNEI. This CDR3 has 15 amino acids. The CDR3 here is CASSEVGGKSHEQYF. As DNA, the CDR3 is TGTGCCAGCAGTGAGGTGGGCGGGAAGTCCCACGAGCAGTACTTC.

This clonotype was seen many times. The V call is TRBV12-3 or TRBV12-4, the J call TRBJ2-3; D not resolved. With 5 bases removed from V and 6 bases from J, the gap between germline ends came to 9 bases. The CDR3 totals 12 residues. The CDR3 here is CASSHDRDTQYF. The DNA of the CDR3 is TGTGCCAGCAGTCACGATAGGGATACGCAGTATTTT.

This clonotype was counted once. The chain uses TRBV11-2 and TRBJ2-6; tentative D call: TRBD2 (6 bases). This CDR3 comprises 18 residues. Trimming stripped 7 bases from V and 0 bases from J, with 19 bases between. The germline gives CDR1 SGHAT, CDR2 FQNNGV. In DNA, the CDR3 is TGTGCCAGCATCCCCTGGGGGAGGCTGGGCTCTGGGGCCAACGTCCTGACTTTC. Translating gives CASIPWGRLGSGANVLTF.

This clonotype was observed a few times. The rearrangement uses TRBV7-9 and TRBJ1-6; D is perhaps TRBD1 (5 bases). The ends were cut back, 5 bases at V and 4 bases at J, with 15 bases in the middle. CDR3 length equals 16 residues. The V gene's germline CDR1 is SEHNR and CDR2 FQNEAQ (reference sequence). CDR3 sequence reads: CASSPIFGGYNSPLHF. In DNA, the CDR3 is TGTGCCAGCAGCCCGATCTTCGGGGGTTATAATTCACCCCTCCACTTT.

The chain employs TRBV5-4 and TRBJ2-3; 7 nucleotides agree with TRBD2. Germline V gene sequence: CDR1 SGHNT, CDR2 YYREEE (reference sequence). After removal of 4 bases from V and 1 base from J, the junction contained 6 bases not matched to a gene. This CDR3 has 15 residues. The CDR3 sequence is CASSLLATRTDTQYF. CDR3 DNA: TGTGCCAGCAGCCTACTAGCGACCCGCACAGATACGCAGTATTTT.

This clonotype appeared a few times. The DNA for the CDR3 is TGTGCCACCACCCAAGGGAGGGTGGTAAGCTCCTACGAGCAGTACTTC. It specifies CATTQGRVVSSYEQYF. This rearrangement joins TRBV15 to TRBJ2-7; 7 positions agree with TRBD2. Germline CDR1 is LNHNV and CDR2 is YYDKDF (reference sequence). The CDR3 is made up of 16 amino acids. V was pared by 7 bases and J by 0 bases, with 12 bases of the junction left unmatched.

This clonotype was detected many times. The genes are TRBV12-3 or TRBV12-4 and TRBJ1-4; D possibly corresponds to TRBD1 (5 bases). V lost 3 bases to trimming and J lost 5 bases, with 10 bases between them. This CDR3 region has 14 residues. The CDR3 protein is CASSLGPPNEKLFF. The CDR3 DNA follows: TGTGCCAGCAGTTTGGGGCCGCCAAATGAAAAACTGTTTTTT.

This chain links TRBV7-2 with TRBJ1-2, with a weak D call TRBD1 (6 bases). Trimming removed 8 bases at V and 7 bases at J, with 17 bases between. Germline lookup yields CDR1 SGHTA and CDR2 FQGNSA. The CDR3 has 13 amino acids. The CDR3 protein is CASATGQGSGYTF. The CDR3 bases are TGTGCCAGCGCTACAGGGCAGGGAAGTGGCTACACCTTC.

V and J are TRBV12-3 or TRBV12-4 and TRBJ2-5; tentative D call: TRBD1 (5 bases). CDR3 size: 14 residues. Trimming left V 6 bases short and J 5 bases short, with 16 bases between. The CDR3 reads CASSPLRAGETQYF. In DNA, the CDR3 is TGTGCCAGCAGCCCCCTCCGGGCAGGGGAGACCCAGTACTTC.

The chain has TRBV3-1 and TRBJ2-5; the D gene is possibly TRBD1 (6 bases). There are 15 residues in the CDR3. The germline V gene has CDR1 LGHDT and CDR2 YNNKEL (reference sequence). Trimming took 4 bases from V and 5 from J, leaving 17 bases between them. CDR3 sequence reads: CASSPRPGRGETQYF. CDR3 coding DNA: TGTGCCAGCAGCCCCCGACCTGGTAGGGGGGAGACCCAGTACTTC.

The genes are TRBV7-9 and TRBJ2-3, with 12 bases that match TRBD2. The CDR3 contains 17 residues. The germline gives CDR1 SEHNR, CDR2 FQNEAQ (reference sequence). Trimming removed 2 bases from V and 1 base from J; junction bases left unmatched: 4. CDR3 DNA: TGTGCCAGCAGCTTAACTAGCGGGGGGCCAGGCACAGATACGCAGTATTTT. Translating it yields CASSLTSGGPGTDTQYF.